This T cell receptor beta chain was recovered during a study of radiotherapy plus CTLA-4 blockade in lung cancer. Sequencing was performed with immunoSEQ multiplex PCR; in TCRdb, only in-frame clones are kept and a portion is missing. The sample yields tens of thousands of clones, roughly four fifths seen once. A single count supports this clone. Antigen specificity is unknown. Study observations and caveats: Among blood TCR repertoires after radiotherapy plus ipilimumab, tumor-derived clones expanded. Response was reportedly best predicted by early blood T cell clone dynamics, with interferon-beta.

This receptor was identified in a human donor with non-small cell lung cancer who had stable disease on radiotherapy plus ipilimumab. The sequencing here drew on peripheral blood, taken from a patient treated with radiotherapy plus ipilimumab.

This CDR3 reads CSVKNTEAFF. Here the CDR3 DNA reads TGCAGCGTTAAGAACACTGAAGCTTTCTTT. The chain is built from TRBV29-1 and TRBJ1-1; the D is unclear. Germline V gene sequence: CDR1 SQVTM, CDR2 ANQGSEA. V lost 5 bases and J lost 1, with 2 bases in between. The CDR3 has 10 amino acids.